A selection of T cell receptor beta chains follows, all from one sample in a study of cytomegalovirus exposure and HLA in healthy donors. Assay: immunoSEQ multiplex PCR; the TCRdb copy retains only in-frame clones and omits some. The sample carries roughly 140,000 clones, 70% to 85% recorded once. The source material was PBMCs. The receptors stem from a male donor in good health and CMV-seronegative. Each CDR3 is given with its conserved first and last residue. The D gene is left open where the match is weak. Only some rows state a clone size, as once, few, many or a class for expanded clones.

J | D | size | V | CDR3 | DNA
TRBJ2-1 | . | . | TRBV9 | CASSGSVHEQFF | TGTGCCAGCAGCGGGAGTGTCCATGAGCAGTTCTTC
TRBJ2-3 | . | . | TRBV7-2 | CASSVARTRGADTQYF | TGTGCCAGCAGCGTAGCTCGTACCAGGGGCGCAGATACGCAGTATTTT
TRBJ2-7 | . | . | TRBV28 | CASRSSTNDYEQYF | TGTGCCAGCAGATCGTCGACAAACGATTACGAGCAGTACTTC
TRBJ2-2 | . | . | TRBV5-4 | CASSLTGETGELFF | TGTGCCAGCAGTCTGACAGGTGAAACCGGGGAGCTGTTTTTT
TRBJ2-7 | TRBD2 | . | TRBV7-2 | CASSPRVGGSFNEQYF | TGTGCCAGCAGCCCCAGGGTGGGCGGGAGTTTTAACGAGCAGTACTTC
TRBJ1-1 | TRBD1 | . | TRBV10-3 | CAISEPDRGWGTEAFF | TGTGCCATCAGCGAACCGGACAGGGGCTGGGGCACTGAAGCTTTCTTT
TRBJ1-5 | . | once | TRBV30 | CAWSVLQGNQPQHF | TGTGCCTGGAGTGTACTCCAGGGGAATCAGCCCCAGCATTTT
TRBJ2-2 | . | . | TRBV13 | CASSLVSRISNTGELFF | TGTGCCAGCAGCTTAGTTAGTCGTATATCGAACACCGGGGAGCTGTTTTTT
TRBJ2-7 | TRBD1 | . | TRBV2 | CASSFTGGRLNEQYF | TGTGCCAGCAGTTTTACAGGGGGCCGACTCAACGAGCAGTACTTC
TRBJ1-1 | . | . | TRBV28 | CASRGGEAFF | TGTGCCTCCCGGGGTGGGGAAGCTTTCTTT
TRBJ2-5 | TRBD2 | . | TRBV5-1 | CASSLEGLTSGLQETQYF | TGCGCCAGCAGCTTGGAGGGCCTGACTAGCGGACTGCAAGAGACCCAGTACTTC
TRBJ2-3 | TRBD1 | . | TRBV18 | CASSPRVLGQVTDTQYF | TGTGCCAGCTCACCACGGGTTCTAGGACAGGTCACAGATACGCAGTATTTT
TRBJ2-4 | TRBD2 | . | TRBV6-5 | CASSYSNSGRAGIQYF | TGTGCCAGCAGTTACTCGAATAGCGGGAGGGCCGGCATTCAGTACTTC
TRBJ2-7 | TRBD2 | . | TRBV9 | CASSVTSGKGEQYF | TGTGCCAGCAGCGTGACTAGCGGGAAGGGCGAGCAGTACTTC